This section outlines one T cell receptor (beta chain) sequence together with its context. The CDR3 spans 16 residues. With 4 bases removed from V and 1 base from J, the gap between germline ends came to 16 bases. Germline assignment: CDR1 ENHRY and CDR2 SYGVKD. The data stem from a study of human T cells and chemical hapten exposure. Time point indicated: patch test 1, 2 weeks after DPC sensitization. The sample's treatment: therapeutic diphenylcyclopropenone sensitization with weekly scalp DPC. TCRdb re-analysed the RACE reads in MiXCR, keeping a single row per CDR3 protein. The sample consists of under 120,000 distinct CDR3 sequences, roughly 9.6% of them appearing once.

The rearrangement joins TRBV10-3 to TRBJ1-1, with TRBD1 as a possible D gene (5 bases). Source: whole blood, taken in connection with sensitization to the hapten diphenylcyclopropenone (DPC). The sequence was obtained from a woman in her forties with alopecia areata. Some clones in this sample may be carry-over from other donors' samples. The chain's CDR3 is CAISGQQRAPNTEAFF. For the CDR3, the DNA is TGTGCCATCAGTGGACAGCAGCGAGCACCGAACACTGAAGCTTTCTTT.